These 5 T cell receptor beta chains were all obtained from the same sample, sequenced in a study of cytomegalovirus exposure and HLA in healthy donors. Generated by immunoSEQ multiplex PCR, the TCRdb table keeps only in-frame clones and is missing some. Altogether 120,000 or so clones are present, around 88% being singletons, with the ten largest covering around 5%. Sequenced sample: PBMCs. Source of these receptors: a man aged 18 to 35 in good health and CMV-seronegative.

The V call is TRBV5-1, the J call TRBJ1-2, with TRBD1 matching 7 bases. The CDR3 runs to 14 residues. The germline CDR1 and CDR2 sequences are SGHRS and YFSETQ. V shed 4 bases and J 4 bases; nucleotides not matched to a gene: 7. The CDR3 here is CASSGGTDPYGYTF. The CDR3 DNA is TGCGCCAGCAGCGGGGGGACAGATCCCTATGGCTACACCTTC.

The chain recombines TRBV6-6 with TRBJ2-2; 8 bases are a match to TRBD2. The germline gives CDR1 MNHNY, CDR2 SVGAGI (reference sequence). This CDR3 has 15 amino acids. J gave up 4 bases and V 7 bases, and 8 bases lay outside the gene matches. For the CDR3, the DNA is TGTGCCAGCACGGATTCGGGAGGGGGCACCGGGGAGCTGTTTTTT. Translation gives CASTDSGGGTGELFF.

The genes are TRBV30 and TRBJ1-3; no clear D gene. The CDR3 length is 13 residues. CDR1 and CDR2 (germline): GTSNPN, SVGIG (reference sequence). Trimming took off 0 bases at V and 0 bases at J, with 3 bases between the two ends. CDR3 residues: CAWSVISGNTIYF. As DNA, the CDR3 is TGTGCCTGGAGTGTTATCTCTGGAAACACCATATATTTT. Full variable domain (rest looked up from reference TRBV30 and TRBJ1-3): SQTIHQWPATLVQPVGSPLSLECTVEGTSNPNLYWYRQAAGRGLQLLFYSVGIGQISSEVPQNLSASRPQDRQFILSSKKLLLSDSGFYLCAWSVISGNTIYFGEGSWLTVV.

The chain links TRBV10-3 to TRBJ2-1, with 7 bases identical to TRBD1. The CDR3 has 16 amino acids. The J segment lost 2 bases and the V segment lost 0 bases, leaving 4 bases of the junction unmatched. Germline V gives CDR1 ENHRY, CDR2 SYGVKD. CDR3 amino acids: CAISESWTGTYNEQFF. In DNA form, the CDR3 reads TGTGCCATCAGTGAGTCATGGACAGGAACCTACAATGAGCAGTTCTTC.

This clone has only one observation. The chain combines TRBV7-8 with TRBJ2-7, with TRBD1 as a possible D gene (5 bases). CDR3 length: 14 residues. Germline values: CDR1 SGHVS, CDR2 FQNEAQ. V was pared by 2 bases and J by 3 bases, with 11 bases between. CDR3 nucleotide sequence: TGTGCCAGCAGCTTAAGGGGCTGGGGCTACGAGCAGTACTTC. Translating gives CASSLRGWGYEQYF.